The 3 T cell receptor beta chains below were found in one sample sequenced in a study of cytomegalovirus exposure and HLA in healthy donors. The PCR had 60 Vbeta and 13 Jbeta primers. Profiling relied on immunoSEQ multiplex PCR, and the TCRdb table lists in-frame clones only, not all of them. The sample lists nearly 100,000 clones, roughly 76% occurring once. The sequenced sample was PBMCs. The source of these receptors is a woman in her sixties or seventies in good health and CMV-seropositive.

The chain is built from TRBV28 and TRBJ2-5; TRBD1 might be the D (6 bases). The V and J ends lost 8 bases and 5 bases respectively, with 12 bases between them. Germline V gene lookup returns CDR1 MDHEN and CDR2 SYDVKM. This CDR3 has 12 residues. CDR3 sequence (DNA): TGTGCCAGCGACAGGCAGGACGAGACCCAGTACTTC. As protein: CASDRQDETQYF.

In DNA form, the CDR3 reads TGTGCCAGTAGTATGACAGGGGTGAGCAATCAGCCCCAGCATTTT. This codes for CASSMTGVSNQPQHF. This chain joins TRBV19 and TRBJ1-5, with TRBD1 matching 8 bases. CDR1 is LNHDA and CDR2 is SQIVND in the germline V gene (reference sequence). The V gene end was trimmed by 3 bases and the J gene end by 1 base; junction bases not matched to a gene: 2. CDR3 length equals 15 residues. Together with reference TRBV19 and TRBJ1-5, the CDR3 gives the full variable domain: DGGITQSPKYLFRKEGQNVTLSCEQNLNHDAMYWYRQDPGQGLRLIYYSQIVNDFQKGDIAEGYSVSREKKESFPLTVTSAQKNPTAFYLCASSMTGVSNQPQHFGDGTRLSIL.

Here the CDR3 DNA reads TGCGCCAGCAGCAGCGGGGTGGGCTCCTACAATGAGCAGTTCTTC. Residues: CASSSGVGSYNEQFF. This chain joins TRBV5-1 and TRBJ2-1; 7 bases line up with TRBD2. CDR1 is SGHRS and CDR2 is YFSETQ in the germline V gene. V lost 4 bases, J lost 0 bases, and 4 bases stayed unmatched. This CDR3 contains 15 residues.